This TCR beta chain was sequenced during a study of T cells in localized non-small cell lung cancer. Germline CDR1 reads SGHAT; CDR2 reads FQNNGV. The V and J ends lost 3 bases and 2 bases respectively, with 9 bases between them. This CDR3 has 14 amino acids. Data came from immunoSEQ multiplex PCR; TCRdb stores just in-frame clones and leaves some out. The repertoire includes 45,000 to 55,000 clones, 77% of them detected once, and about 15% sits in the top ten. The clonotype was recovered from a man aged 40 to 69 with stage I squamous cell lung carcinoma. This chain connects TRBV11-2 to TRBJ2-3; D perhaps matches TRBD2 (5 bases). The material was peripheral blood, obtained before any cancer treatment. The CDR3 region is CASSFSGNTDTQYF. DNA of the CDR3: TGTGCCAGCAGCTTTTCGGGGAACACAGATACGCAGTATTTT. Full variable domain (outside the CDR3, taken from reference TRBV11-2 and TRBJ2-3): EAGVAQSPRYKIIEKRQSVAFWCNPISGHATLYWYQQILGQGPKLLIQFQNNGVVDDSQLPKDRFSAERLKGVDSTLKIQPAKLEDSAVYLCASSFSGNTDTQYFGPGTRLTVL.